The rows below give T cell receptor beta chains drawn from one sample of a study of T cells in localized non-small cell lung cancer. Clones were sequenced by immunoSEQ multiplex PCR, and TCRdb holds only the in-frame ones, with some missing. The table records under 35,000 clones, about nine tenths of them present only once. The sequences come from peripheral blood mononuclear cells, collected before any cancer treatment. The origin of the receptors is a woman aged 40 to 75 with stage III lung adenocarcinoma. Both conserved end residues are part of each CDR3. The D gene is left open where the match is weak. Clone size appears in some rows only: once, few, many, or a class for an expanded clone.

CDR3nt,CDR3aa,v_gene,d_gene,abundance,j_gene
TGTGCCAGCAGCGCCGGACAGACCCCTGGGGCCAACGTCCTGACTTTC,CASSAGQTPGANVLTF,TRBV9,.,.,TRBJ2-6
TGTGCCAGCAGCTTAGAAAACACTGAAGCTTTCTTT,CASSLENTEAFF,TRBV7-9,.,once,TRBJ1-1
TGTGCCAGCGGCCTAGCGGGAGGGCGCCCCTACGAGCAGTACTTC,CASGLAGGRPYEQYF,TRBV7-2,TRBD2,.,TRBJ2-7
TGTGCCAGTAGTACCCTTTGGACAGATACGCAGTATTTT,CASSTLWTDTQYF,TRBV19,.,.,TRBJ2-3
TGCGCCAGCAGCCTTAGGTCGGAGACCCAGTACTTC,CASSLRSETQYF,TRBV5-1,.,once,TRBJ2-5
TGTGCCAGCAGTTTTGGTCCAGTTGAGACCCAGTACTTC,CASSFGPVETQYF,TRBV27,.,.,TRBJ2-5
TGTGCCAGCAGTTTATACCCGGTTGGCGGGGGGGTCTTGGATACGCAGTATTTT,CASSLYPVGGGVLDTQYF,TRBV27,TRBD2,once,TRBJ2-3
TGCGCCAGCAGCCAAACCGGGACAGGGGACTATGGCTACACCTTC,CASSQTGTGDYGYTF,TRBV4-3,TRBD1,.,TRBJ1-2
TGTGCCAGCAGCACAAACAGGGAATCCGAGCAGTTCTTC,CASSTNRESEQFF,TRBV5-4,.,.,TRBJ2-1
TGTGCCAGCAGCCCCTCCGGGACCCAACCTTACACCGGGGAGCTGTTTTTT,CASSPSGTQPYTGELFF,TRBV9,.,.,TRBJ2-2
TGTGCCAGCAGTCCCGGGACTGCGAGCACTGAAGCTTTCTTT,CASSPGTASTEAFF,TRBV7-2,.,once,TRBJ1-1
TGTGCCAGCAGCCCCAAGGCCGGACAGGGGGCAATTTTCGAAGCTTTCTTT,CASSPKAGQGAIFEAFF,TRBV7-8,TRBD1,.,TRBJ1-1
TGTGCCAGCAGTGGCCCCTATGGTAGCACAGATACGCAGTATTTT,CASSGPYGSTDTQYF,TRBV6-5,.,.,TRBJ2-3
TGTGCCAGCAGTTCGGGACAGACAGATACGCAGTATTTT,CASSSGQTDTQYF,TRBV7-6,TRBD1,once,TRBJ2-3
TGTGCCAGCAGGCCCGGGACAGGGACGGGGGGCTACACCTTC,CASRPGTGTGGYTF,TRBV5-6,TRBD1,.,TRBJ1-2
TGTGCCAGCAGCTTGAGGGCAGAAAGCACCGGGGAGCTGTTTTTT,CASSLRAESTGELFF,TRBV11-1,.,.,TRBJ2-2
TGTGCCAGTATTTGGGACATCTATGGCTACACCTTC,CASIWDIYGYTF,TRBV19,.,.,TRBJ1-2
TGTGCCACCAGCAGAGAGGAGGGGAACTCTGGAAACACCATATATTTT,CATSREEGNSGNTIYF,TRBV15,.,.,TRBJ1-3
TGTGCCAGCAGCTTCTCACCACGGGCGGCCGGGGCCAACGTCCTGACTTTC,CASSFSPRAAGANVLTF,TRBV11-2,.,.,TRBJ2-6
TGTGCCCGACTTCCCAGTAACTCCTACAATGAGCAGTTCTTC,CARLPSNSYNEQFF,TRBV30,.,.,TRBJ2-1
TGTGCCAGTAGGACTACAGGGAACACTGAAGCTTTCTTT,CASRTTGNTEAFF,TRBV19,.,.,TRBJ1-1
TGTGCCAGCAGCATCCTCACAGCCCGGCGGAACACCGGGGAGCTGTTTTTT,CASSILTARRNTGELFF,TRBV7-9,.,few,TRBJ2-2
TGTGCCAGCAGCCGGACAGTGACTGAAGCTTTCTTT,CASSRTVTEAFF,TRBV7-9,.,.,TRBJ1-1
TGTGCCAGCAGCTTGGTCATAGGGGACACTGAAGCTTTCTTT,CASSLVIGDTEAFF,TRBV5-4,.,.,TRBJ1-1
TGTGCCAGCAGGTCCCCGGGACAGGAGAATGAAAAACTGTTTTTT,CASRSPGQENEKLFF,TRBV28,TRBD1,once,TRBJ1-4
TGTGCCAGCAGCTTTGCAGGGAGTGATGGCTACACCTTC,CASSFAGSDGYTF,TRBV7-9,.,.,TRBJ1-2
TGCAGCGTTGAGAGACAGGGATCGCCATATGGCTACACCTTC,CSVERQGSPYGYTF,TRBV29-1,TRBD1,.,TRBJ1-2
TGTGCCATCAGTGAGTCGCCCCTGGGGACCCTCAGCGGGAATGAGCAGTTCTTC,CAISESPLGTLSGNEQFF,TRBV10-3,.,.,TRBJ2-1
TGTGCCAGCAGCGTAGGGGACTTAGAGACCCAGTACTTC,CASSVGDLETQYF,TRBV9,.,.,TRBJ2-5
TGTGCCAGCAGTGTGGGACGGGGCGGGAGTTGGAATGAGCAGTTCTTC,CASSVGRGGSWNEQFF,TRBV6-1,TRBD2,.,TRBJ2-1
TGTGCCAGCAGTCTTACTAGCGGGAGAGGGTATGAGCAGTTCTTC,CASSLTSGRGYEQFF,TRBV9,TRBD2,.,TRBJ2-1
TGTGCCAGTAGTCTCGTTGGAGTGAACACTGAAGCTTTCTTT,CASSLVGVNTEAFF,TRBV19,.,.,TRBJ1-1
TGTGCCAGCAGTCCCCGGACCGAGCTTGGCCCCCTCCACTTT,CASSPRTELGPLHF,TRBV27,.,.,TRBJ1-6
TGCGCCAGCAGCCCAAGAATGGGGGCGATGAACACTGAAGCTTTCTTT,CASSPRMGAMNTEAFF,TRBV5-1,.,.,TRBJ1-1
TGTGCCAGCAGCTTAAATAGGGGGGAGCTGTTTTTT,CASSLNRGELFF,TRBV11-2,.,.,TRBJ2-2
TGCGCCAGCACCCCGGAGGGGAGTTCCTTTAGCTCTGGGGCCAACGTCCTGACTTTC,CASTPEGSSFSSGANVLTF,TRBV5-1,.,.,TRBJ2-6
TGTGCCAGCAGTACGGACGGAGGAGGTACCGGGGAGCTGTTTTTT,CASSTDGGGTGELFF,TRBV6-5,.,.,TRBJ2-2
TGCGCCAGCAGCTTGGCCTCGGGACAGGGGGCTGAAGCTTTCTTT,CASSLASGQGAEAFF,TRBV5-1,TRBD1,.,TRBJ1-1
TGTGCCAGCCGAAGGGACGAGGGTAATTCACCCCTCCACTTT,CASRRDEGNSPLHF,TRBV19,.,.,TRBJ1-6